This TCR beta chain was recovered during a study of T cells in Graves' hyperthyroidism and ophthalmopathy. TCR beta CDR3 regions were amplified from RNA transcripts. First-round RT-PCR targeting the TCR CDR3 was performed with the HTBI primer set. TCRdb used MiXCR to reprocess the multiplex PCR reads, holding one entry per CDR3 protein. The sample shows approximately 520,000 distinct CDR3 sequences, roughly a quarter of them seen only once. This clonotype was counted at least ten times. Its antigen is unknown. Diagnostic assessment was based on clinical symptoms, serum thyroxine and TRAb, thyroid ultrasound and orbital computed tomography. Germline V gives CDR1 DFQATT, CDR2 SNEGSKA (reference sequence). The V end lost 1 base, the J end lost 4 bases, and 14 bases lay between the germline ends. This CDR3 region has 15 residues. Study-level points and caveats: Before onset, ophthalmopathy was predicted by the model a median approximately 6.7 months earlier. Researchers found most expanded thyroid clonotypes above 0.001 in blood as well.

This sequence originates from a woman in her twenties or thirties with Graves' ophthalmopathy. Sequenced sample: blood. The chain has TRBV20-1 and TRBJ1-5, with D maybe TRBD1 (5 bases). CDR3: CSARVSRGLNQPQHF. The DNA of the CDR3 is TGCAGTGCTAGAGTATCGCGGGGCTTAAATCAGCCCCAGCATTTT.